These 28 T cell receptor beta chains came from one sample sequenced in a study of blood T cell repertoires in COVID-19. Assay used: immunoSEQ multiplex PCR; TCRdb lists only in-frame clones, some missing. The sample has some 150,000 clones, around four fifths seen once. The specimen was peripheral blood. The source of these receptors is a woman aged 40 to 50 with active or convalescent COVID-19.

V gene TRBV10-3 combines with J gene TRBJ2-3; perhaps TRBD2 as D (5 bases). CDR1 ENHRY and CDR2 SYGVKD come from the germline V gene. This CDR3 has 14 amino acids. Deletions cut 3 bases from V and 3 bases from J, with 10 bases between. CDR3 DNA sequence: TGTGCCATCAGTGAACGGCTAGCAACAGATACGCAGTATTTT. Its translation: CAISERLATDTQYF.

CDR3: CAWSLGGTGKNSPLHF. In nucleotides, the CDR3 is TGTGCCTGGAGCTTAGGGGGGACAGGGAAAAATTCACCCCTCCACTTT. The V gene is TRBV30, the J gene TRBJ1-6; TRBD1 matches 9 bases. Germline assignment: CDR1 GTSNPN and CDR2 SVGIG (reference sequence). V gave up 3 bases and J gave up 7 bases; unmatched junction bases: 10. The CDR3 covers 16 residues.

The chain couples TRBV4-3 to TRBJ2-1, with 13 bases fitting TRBD2. This CDR3 spans 17 amino acids. The trim removed 1 base at V and 8 bases at J, leaving 8 bases unmatched. Germline V gene data show CDR1 as LGHNA and CDR2 as YSLEER. CDR3 amino acids: CASSQVFGTSGIDEQFF. The CDR3 coding sequence is TGCGCCAGCAGCCAAGTGTTCGGGACTAGCGGGATCGATGAGCAGTTCTTC.

In its sample, this clone was seen a few times. The chain combines TRBV5-1 with TRBJ1-1; no firm D call. The CDR3 sequence is 16 residues long. With 5 bases removed from V and 0 bases from J, the gap between germline ends came to 17 bases. Germline-derived CDR1 and CDR2 are SGHRS and YFSETQ. The CDR3 spells CASSFLGIDLNTEAFF. The CDR3 region has the DNA TGCGCCAGCAGTTTCCTCGGGATTGACTTGAACACTGAAGCTTTCTTT.

The chain employs TRBV6-1 and TRBJ1-1; 10 bases match TRBD1. J lost 7 bases, V lost 4 bases, and 12 bases had no gene match. This CDR3 is built from 16 residues. Germline CDR1 MNHNS, CDR2 SASEGT. The DNA for the CDR3 is TGTGCCAGCAGTGCCGGCGGGGGCCGGGACAGGGGTGAAGCTTTCTTT. It codes for CASSAGGGRDRGEAFF.

This rearrangement joins TRBV10-3 to TRBJ1-1, with D maybe TRBD1 (5 bases). V lost 0 bases, J lost 1 base, and 9 bases lay in between. Germline CDR1 and CDR2: ENHRY and SYGVKD. The CDR3 is made up of 15 amino acids. This CDR3 is CAISESDTKNTEAFF. The CDR3 DNA is TGTGCCATCAGTGAGTCGGACACAAAGAACACTGAAGCTTTCTTT.

This clone came up once. This chain uses TRBV5-1 with TRBJ2-5; D unclear. This CDR3 is 14 amino acids long. Trimming took off 1 base at V and 5 bases at J, with 12 bases between the two ends. CDR1 is SGHRS, CDR2 YFSETQ, per germline. This CDR3 reads CASSLSRPPETQYF. The CDR3 region has the DNA TGCGCCAGCAGCTTGTCCAGGCCCCCTGAGACCCAGTACTTC.

V gene TRBV5-1 combines with J gene TRBJ1-1; weak D call: TRBD1 (5 bases). This CDR3 has 14 amino acids. CDR1 is SGHRS and CDR2 is YFSETQ in the germline V gene. The germline V and J ends were trimmed by 4 bases and 1 base, with 11 bases remaining between them. The CDR3 DNA follows: TGCGCCAGCAGCCAGGGCCCACGGAACACTGAAGCTTTCTTT. It specifies CASSQGPRNTEAFF.

The rearrangement joins TRBV13 to TRBJ2-2, with TRBD2 identical over 12 bases. This CDR3 has 16 residues. V shed 5 bases, J shed 8 bases, and the junction held 9 bases outside the gene matches. Germline CDR1 is PRHDT and CDR2 is FYEKMQ (reference sequence). As DNA, the CDR3 is TGTGCCAGCAGCGCGTTCGGGACTAGCGGGTCGGGGGAGCTGTTTTTT. The encoded protein is CASSAFGTSGSGELFF.

V and J are TRBV7-9 and TRBJ1-5; 9 positions agree with TRBD1. The V and J ends lost 1 base and 4 bases, in that order; junction bases with no gene match: 11. Germline-derived CDR1 and CDR2 are SEHNR and FQNEAQ (reference sequence). There are 18 residues in the CDR3. The DNA for the CDR3 is TGTGCCAGCAGCTTAGGACGACAGGGGGGACCCCCAAATCAGCCCCAGCATTTT. This translates into CASSLGRQGGPPNQPQHF. Supplemented by reference TRBV7-9 and TRBJ1-5, the full variable domain reads DTGVSQNPRHKITKRGQNVTFRCDPISEHNRLYWYRQTLGQGPEFLTYFQNEAQLEKSRLLSDRFSAERPKGSFSTLEIQRTEQGDSAMYLCASSLGRQGGPPNQPQHFGDGTRLSIL.

The chain combines TRBV9 with TRBJ2-3, with D perhaps matching TRBD2 (5 bases). V was shortened by 3 bases and J by 2 bases, with 7 bases between the two germline ends. Germline V gene lookup returns CDR1 SGDLS and CDR2 YYNGEE. The CDR3 consists of 13 residues. CDR3 protein: CASSGDYTDTQYF. For the CDR3, the DNA is TGTGCCAGCAGCGGAGACTACACAGATACGCAGTATTTT.

The chain carries TRBV5-1 and TRBJ1-1, with a possible D match to TRBD1 (6 bases). The CDR3 extends over 13 amino acids. The germline V gene has CDR1 SGHRS and CDR2 YFSETQ. V gave up 5 bases and J gave up 2 bases, with 10 bases separating them. CDR3 loop: CASSRTVNTEAFF. CDR3 DNA: TGCGCCAGCAGTCGGACAGTTAACACTGAAGCTTTCTTT.

V is TRBV4-1 and J is TRBJ1-4, with D hard to call. Germline loops: CDR1 MGHRA, CDR2 YSYEKL. Trimming shortened V by 4 bases and J by 7 bases, and 22 bases separated the two germline ends. The CDR3 totals 17 residues. The CDR3 sequence is CASSPAGSIGSGEKLFF. The CDR3 coding sequence is TGCGCCAGCAGCCCAGCCGGGTCAATAGGAAGCGGTGAAAAACTGTTTTTT.

Only a few counts were recorded for this clone. This chain's CDR3 is CASSLGGASGAYNEQFF. Here the CDR3 DNA reads TGTGCCAGCAGCTTAGGGGGGGCTAGCGGCGCCTACAATGAGCAGTTCTTC. This chain connects TRBV7-2 to TRBJ2-1; perhaps TRBD2 as D (7 bases). The CDR3 is 17 amino acids. V was shortened by 1 base and J by 2 bases, with 15 bases between the two germline ends. In germline, CDR1 is SGHTA, CDR2 FQGNSA.

Here the CDR3 reads CASSPEVRGSPSGNTIYF. The CDR3 DNA sequence: TGTGCCAGCAGCCCGGAAGTTAGGGGGTCCCCCTCTGGAAACACCATATATTTT. This chain joins TRBV7-2 and TRBJ1-3, with D possibly TRBD1 on 6 matching bases. CDR3 length: 18 amino acids. V was clipped by 5 bases and J by 0 bases, with 20 bases between them. Germline CDR1 SGHTA, CDR2 FQGNSA.

This chain uses TRBV2 with TRBJ2-7; no firm D call. The CDR3 consists of 12 residues. The germline V and J ends were trimmed by 2 bases and 5 bases, with 7 bases remaining between them. The germline CDR1 and CDR2 sequences are SNHLY and FYNNEI. This CDR3 reads CASSEPTHEQYF. CDR3 sequence (DNA): TGTGCCAGCAGTGAACCGACACACGAGCAGTACTTC.

This clone has a handful of counts. This chain connects TRBV28 to TRBJ1-2, with D possibly matching TRBD1 (6 bases). Germline assignment: CDR1 MDHEN and CDR2 SYDVKM. The CDR3 is made up of 13 amino acids. The V gene lost 10 bases and the J gene lost 2 bases, with 14 bases spanning the gap. The CDR3 DNA sequence: TGTGCCATAGCACGGGGGGGCAACTATGGCTACACCTTC. The encoded protein is CAIARGGNYGYTF.

This clone came up once. J is TRBJ1-1 and V is TRBV30; unclear D gene. The CDR3 is made up of 14 amino acids. V shed 2 bases and J shed 0 bases, with 10 bases lying between them. Germline CDR1 GTSNPN, CDR2 SVGIG (reference sequence). The CDR3 DNA reads TGTGCCTGGAGTAGAGGGAGAATGAACACTGAAGCTTTCTTT. It is translated as CAWSRGRMNTEAFF.

The table lists this clone with a few counts. This rearrangement joins TRBV7-9 to TRBJ1-4, with 8 bases identical to TRBD1. This CDR3 is built from 15 residues. Germline V gene data show CDR1 as SEHNR and CDR2 as FQNEAQ (reference sequence). J was trimmed by 7 bases and V by 0 bases; bases with no gene match: 4. In nucleotides, the CDR3 is TGTGCCAGCAGCTTAGCGCAGACAGGGGCTGAAAAACTGTTTTTT. This gives the protein CASSLAQTGAEKLFF.

The rearrangement uses TRBV6-5 and TRBJ1-6; 8 bases match TRBD1. In germline, CDR1 is MNHEY, CDR2 SVGAGI. V lost 7 bases, J lost 6 bases, and 2 bases stayed unmatched. The length of the CDR3 is 13 residues. The CDR3 spells CASTGQGNSPLHF. CDR3 in DNA: TGTGCCAGCACCGGACAGGGTAATTCACCCCTCCACTTT.

The chain joins TRBV19 to TRBJ1-2; possible D gene TRBD1, 6 bases. V shed 1 base and J shed 5 bases, with 14 bases lying between them. Germline V gene lookup returns CDR1 LNHDA and CDR2 SQIVND (reference sequence). CDR3 length: 15 amino acids. The CDR3 nucleotides are TGTGCCAGTAGTATAGCCGAGGGGGTTCGGTATGGCTACACCTTC. Amino acid sequence: CASSIAEGVRYGYTF.

The V and J genes are TRBV28 and TRBJ1-2, with D perhaps TRBD1 (6 bases). Trimming shortened V by 7 bases and J by 3 bases, and 18 bases separated the two germline ends. Looked up from germline, CDR1 is MDHEN and CDR2 is SYDVKM. The CDR3 is made up of 15 amino acids. The CDR3 here is CASTGGGRAYYGYTF. CDR3 sequence (DNA): TGTGCCAGCACGGGGGGCGGACGGGCCTACTATGGCTACACCTTC.

CDR3: CASSYNPRATEAFF. In DNA form, the CDR3 reads TGTGCCAGCAGTTACAATCCACGCGCCACTGAAGCTTTCTTT. The chain joins TRBV6-6 to TRBJ1-1; the D is unclear. This CDR3 spans 14 amino acids. Trimming stripped 2 bases from V and 4 bases from J, with 11 bases between. Germline lookup yields CDR1 MNHNY and CDR2 SVGAGI (reference sequence).

In its sample, this clone was seen once. The rearrangement links TRBV4-1 to TRBJ2-1; 10 bases align to TRBD2. V trimming: 2 bases; J trimming: 8 bases; junction bases outside the gene matches: 9. Germline assignment: CDR1 MGHRA and CDR2 YSYEKL. The CDR3 extends over 16 amino acids. The CDR3 DNA reads TGCGCCAGCAGCCAAAATAGCGGGGGGCGGACTGATGAGCAGTTCTTC. It translates to CASSQNSGGRTDEQFF.

The chain uses TRBV5-4 and TRBJ2-1; 9 nucleotides align to TRBD2. The V gene's germline CDR1 is SGHNT and CDR2 YYREEE (reference sequence). This CDR3 is built from 15 residues. Unmatched junction bases numbered 2, after V lost 3 bases and J lost 1 base. This chain's CDR3 is CASSSLAGSYNEQFF. The CDR3 nucleotides read TGTGCCAGCAGCTCTCTAGCGGGGTCCTACAATGAGCAGTTCTTC.

This clone came up a few times. This chain links TRBV5-1 with TRBJ2-5; 7 bases line up with TRBD2. Germline V gene sequence: CDR1 SGHRS, CDR2 YFSETQ. Trimming at V came to 2 bases and at J to 5 bases, leaving 6 bases not matched to a gene. The CDR3 contains 14 residues. The CDR3 loop is CASSFSREGETQYF. DNA of the CDR3: TGCGCCAGCAGCTTTTCCAGGGAGGGGGAGACCCAGTACTTC.

Many counts were recorded for this clone. This chain links TRBV2 with TRBJ1-1; D not certain. CDR1 SNHLY and CDR2 FYNNEI come from the germline V gene. V shed 3 bases and J shed 5 bases, with 10 bases lying between them. This CDR3 is built from 13 residues. CDR3 DNA sequence: TGTGCCAGCAGTGACCAGGCAACGACTGAAGCTTTCTTT. As protein: CASSDQATTEAFF.

V is TRBV7-6 and J is TRBJ1-2, with 7 bases fitting TRBD1. The V segment lost 5 bases and the J segment 0 bases; nucleotides outside the gene matches: 6. The CDR3 is made up of 15 amino acids. CDR1 is SGHVS, CDR2 FNYEAQ, per germline. CDR3 sequence (DNA): TGTGCCAGCAGCCCAAGGACAGGAACTAACTATGGCTACACCTTC. Translating it yields CASSPRTGTNYGYTF.